Below are 26 T cell receptor beta chains sequenced from a single sample in a study of cytomegalovirus exposure and HLA in healthy donors. This PCR relied on a set of 60 Vbeta primers and 13 Jbeta primers. Profiling relied on immunoSEQ multiplex PCR, and the TCRdb table lists in-frame clones only, not all of them. The table lists roughly 120,000 clones, approximately 80% of them singletons. Sequencing used PBMCs. These receptors were collected from a woman aged 18-29 years in good health and CMV-seronegative.

The J gene is TRBJ1-1, the V gene TRBV20-1, with D possibly being TRBD1 (5 bases). Germline values: CDR1 DFQATT, CDR2 SNEGSKA (reference sequence). The CDR3 is made up of 9 amino acids. CDR3 protein: CSPGGEAFF. CDR3 DNA: TGCTCCCCGGGGGGGGAAGCTTTCTTT.

This clone is a singleton in its sample. The chain combines TRBV6-1 with TRBJ1-3; weak D call: TRBD1 (5 bases). Germline V gene data show CDR1 as MNHNS and CDR2 as SASEGT. The CDR3 has 17 amino acids. V was shortened by 2 bases and J by 0 bases, with 14 bases between the two germline ends. The CDR3 reads CASSETPGGFSGNTIYF. The CDR3 region has the DNA TGTGCCAGCAGTGAAACCCCCGGGGGGTTCTCTGGAAACACCATATATTTT.

The chain combines TRBV7-8 with TRBJ2-5, with D unclear. The CDR3 loop spans 13 amino acids. The V gene's germline CDR1 is SGHVS and CDR2 FQNEAQ. Trimming pared 3 bases from V and 5 bases from J, leaving 10 bases between. CDR3 region: CASSFLTEETQYF. Written as DNA, the CDR3 is TGTGCCAGCAGCTTCTTAACGGAGGAGACCCAGTACTTC.

The chain links TRBV7-9 to TRBJ2-3, with 7 bases lining up with TRBD2. After removal of 10 bases from V and 3 bases from J, the junction contained 7 bases not matched to a gene. Germline V gene data show CDR1 as SEHNR and CDR2 as FQNEAQ (reference sequence). The CDR3 sequence is 13 residues long. CDR3 amino acids: CATGGEGTDTQYF. CDR3 nucleotides: TGTGCCACGGGGGGTGAGGGGACAGATACGCAGTATTTT.

The chain couples TRBV9 to TRBJ2-1; TRBD2 aligns across 9 bases. This CDR3 has 16 amino acids. V was pared by 0 bases and J by 9 bases, with 10 bases of the junction left unmatched. Germline CDR1 and CDR2: SGDLS and YYNGEE. The CDR3 here is CASSVDNSGRFGEQFF. The CDR3, as DNA: TGTGCCAGCAGCGTAGATAATAGCGGGAGATTCGGTGAGCAGTTCTTC.

This clone was observed a single time. The chain recombines TRBV9 with TRBJ2-1, with 12 bases lining up with TRBD2. V shed 0 bases and J 12 bases; nucleotides not matched to a gene: 7. Germline lookup yields CDR1 SGDLS and CDR2 YYNGEE. The CDR3 runs to 15 residues. This chain's CDR3 is CASSVDSSGGAGQFF. DNA for the CDR3: TGTGCCAGCAGCGTAGATTCTAGCGGGGGGGCCGGGCAGTTCTTC.

The chain uses TRBV10-1 and TRBJ2-1, with D unresolved. V lost 6 bases, J lost 9 bases, and 18 bases lay in between. This CDR3 is 14 amino acids long. In germline, CDR1 is WNHNN, CDR2 SYGVQD (reference sequence). The CDR3 loop reads CASSQKSGRVEQFF. Written as DNA, the CDR3 is TGCGCCAGCAGCCAAAAATCGGGTCGGGTTGAGCAGTTCTTC.

The chain carries TRBV29-1 and TRBJ2-5; 8 nucleotides align to TRBD2. CDR3 length: 13 residues. Looked up from germline, CDR1 is SQVTM and CDR2 is ANQGSEA. Trimming at V came to 4 bases and at J to 4 bases, leaving 5 bases not matched to a gene. Here the CDR3 reads CSVGLSGRETQYF. CDR3 nucleotide sequence: TGCAGCGTTGGTCTCAGCGGGAGAGAGACCCAGTACTTC.

The rearrangement links TRBV18 to TRBJ2-7; a possible D gene is TRBD2 (6 bases). V lost 3 bases and J 0 bases, leaving 12 bases between the germline ends. The CDR3 extends over 15 amino acids. Per the germline V gene, CDR1 is KGHSH and CDR2 is LQKENI. The CDR3 sequence: CASSPNAGSSYEQYF. The CDR3 region has the DNA TGTGCCAGCTCACCTAATGCGGGGAGCTCCTACGAGCAGTACTTC.

The chain recombines TRBV27 with TRBJ2-1; maybe TRBD1 (5 bases). Looked up from germline, CDR1 is MNHEY and CDR2 is SMNVEV (reference sequence). The V and J ends lost 6 bases and 5 bases respectively, with 17 bases between them. The CDR3 has 15 amino acids. As DNA, the CDR3 is TGTGCCAGCAGGCCCTATAGGGGCAGAGACAATGAGCAGTTCTTC. Translation: CASRPYRGRDNEQFF.

This clone was seen a single time. The chain couples TRBV4-3 to TRBJ1-6, with 10 bases matching TRBD1. This CDR3 has 15 amino acids. The germline V gene has CDR1 LGHNA and CDR2 YSLEER. Germline trimming cut 1 base from V and 9 bases from J; bases unmatched to any gene: 3. DNA for the CDR3: TGCGCCAGCAGCCAAGGGACAGGGGGAGGTTCACCCCTCCACTTT. Its translation: CASSQGTGGGSPLHF.

The chain is built from TRBV5-5 and TRBJ1-1, with D maybe TRBD1 (5 bases). Germline loops: CDR1 SGHKS, CDR2 YYEKEE (reference sequence). The CDR3 loop spans 15 amino acids. V lost 6 bases and J 5 bases, leaving 20 bases between the germline ends. The CDR3 region is CASTYGDGGLTEAFF. The CDR3, as DNA: TGTGCCAGCACCTACGGTGACGGGGGTTTGACTGAAGCTTTCTTT.

The chain is built from TRBV14 and TRBJ1-4, with D possibly matching TRBD1 (5 bases). The germline V gene has CDR1 SGHDN and CDR2 FVKESK. This CDR3 contains 16 residues. V was clipped by 4 bases and J by 0 bases, with 12 bases between them. CDR3 sequence: CASSLHLGPTNEKLFF. CDR3 bases: TGTGCCAGCAGCCTTCACCTGGGGCCAACTAATGAAAAACTGTTTTTT.

The rearrangement joins TRBV19 to TRBJ1-1, with D possibly TRBD1 on 5 matching bases. V was clipped by 4 bases and J by 1 base, with 10 bases between them. The CDR3 totals 14 residues. CDR1 and CDR2 from the germline V gene are LNHDA and SQIVND (reference sequence). CDR3 sequence: CASSTWGGNTEAFF. The DNA for the CDR3 is TGTGCCAGTAGTACCTGGGGGGGGAACACTGAAGCTTTCTTT.

The J gene is TRBJ1-1, the V gene TRBV27; unclear D gene. The germline V and J ends were trimmed by 3 bases and 0 bases, with 8 bases remaining between them. This CDR3 region has 14 residues. The germline gives CDR1 MNHEY, CDR2 SMNVEV (reference sequence). As DNA, the CDR3 is TGTGCCAGCAGTTTGCAGGCCTTGAACACTGAAGCTTTCTTT. It yields the protein CASSLQALNTEAFF.

J is TRBJ2-7 and V is TRBV5-4; D not resolved. The germline V gene has CDR1 SGHNT and CDR2 YYREEE (reference sequence). V dropped 3 bases and J dropped 4 bases, with 11 bases sitting between them. The CDR3 sequence is 13 residues long. CDR3 sequence: CASSSHTSYEQYF. DNA for the CDR3: TGTGCCAGCAGCTCCCATACCAGTTACGAGCAGTACTTC.

The chain carries TRBV27 and TRBJ2-2, with 9 bases aligning to TRBD1. With 5 bases clipped from V and 7 bases from J, the junction kept 8 bases outside the gene matches. The CDR3 runs to 15 residues. Germline-derived CDR1 and CDR2 are MNHEY and SMNVEV (reference sequence). The CDR3 DNA reads TGTGCCAGCAGTGGACAGGGGAACGCGTACGGGGAGCTGTTTTTT. Its protein product is CASSGQGNAYGELFF.

J is TRBJ1-3 and V is TRBV6-5, with TRBD1 matching over 7 bases. CDR1 is MNHEY, CDR2 SVGAGI, per germline. This CDR3 is built from 15 residues. With V trimmed by 5 bases and J by 1 base, 5 bases remained unmatched. In DNA, the CDR3 is TGTGCCAGCAGTCAAGACAGGGCATCTGGAAACACCATATATTTT. The encoded protein is CASSQDRASGNTIYF.

The genes are TRBV7-6 and TRBJ1-1, with D hard to call. The CDR3 runs to 13 residues. V lost 5 bases and J 4 bases, leaving 11 bases between the germline ends. Germline CDR1 and CDR2: SGHVS and FNYEAQ. The CDR3 DNA reads TGTGCCAGCAGCGCCGGAGAGGGCACTGAAGCTTTCTTT. Translation: CASSAGEGTEAFF. The full variable domain, rest sourced from reference TRBV7-6 and TRBJ1-1, is GAGVSQSPRYKVTKRGQDVALRCDPISGHVSLYWYRQALGQGPEFLTYFNYEAQQDKSGLPNDRFSAERPEGSISTLTIQRTEQRDSAMYRCASSAGEGTEAFFGQGTRLTVV.

The J gene is TRBJ2-5, the V gene TRBV27; 12 bases match TRBD2. The CDR3 has 15 residues. With 4 bases clipped from V and 5 bases from J, the junction kept 5 bases outside the gene matches. Germline V lookup: CDR1 MNHEY, CDR2 SMNVEV (reference sequence). The CDR3 region is CASSSGLAGRETQYF. CDR3 nucleotides: TGTGCCAGCAGTTCCGGACTAGCGGGGAGGGAGACCCAGTACTTC.

The chain joins TRBV2 to TRBJ2-3; possible D gene TRBD1, 6 bases. V lost 3 bases to trimming and J lost 3 bases, with 10 bases between them. Germline CDR1 is SNHLY and CDR2 is FYNNEI. The CDR3 loop spans 14 amino acids. CDR3 protein: CASSDRGGTDTQYF. The CDR3 coding sequence is TGTGCCAGCAGTGACAGGGGCGGGACAGATACGCAGTATTTT.

Here the CDR3 reads CASSFRGLGEQFF. CDR3 sequence (DNA): TGTGCCAGCAGTTTCAGGGGGCTAGGTGAGCAGTTCTTC. J is TRBJ2-1 and V is TRBV27; 8 nucleotides agree with TRBD1. Per germline, CDR1 MNHEY and CDR2 SMNVEV (reference sequence). The length of the CDR3 is 13 residues. Losses at the gene ends were 3 bases for V and 9 bases for J; bases not matched to a gene: 4.

V usage is TRBV10-3 and J usage is TRBJ2-3; 9 bases align to TRBD2. This CDR3 spans 16 amino acids. Germline assignment: CDR1 ENHRY and CDR2 SYGVKD. V lost 2 bases to trimming and J lost 7 bases; unmatched junction nucleotides: 10. CDR3 sequence reads: CAISEEVSGRSYTQYF. The CDR3 DNA sequence: TGTGCCATCAGTGAGGAAGTTAGCGGGAGAAGCTATACGCAGTATTTT.

The chain combines TRBV7-7 with TRBJ2-3; 10 bases align to TRBD2. The CDR3 extends over 14 amino acids. The V segment lost 5 bases and the J segment 4 bases; nucleotides outside the gene matches: 3. Germline CDR1 and CDR2: SSHAT and FNYEAQ (reference sequence). In DNA, the CDR3 is TGTGCCAGCAGCATCGGACTAGCGGCAGATACGCAGTATTTT. Its translation: CASSIGLAADTQYF.

The chain employs TRBV6-5 and TRBJ2-2, with D perhaps TRBD2 (5 bases). This CDR3 contains 14 residues. The V end was cut by 5 bases, the J end by 7 bases, with 14 bases between. Germline values: CDR1 MNHEY, CDR2 SVGAGI. CDR3 amino acids: CASSPERVYGELFF. The CDR3 DNA sequence: TGTGCCAGCAGTCCCGAGAGGGTCTACGGGGAGCTGTTTTTT.

The chain employs TRBV4-3 and TRBJ1-1, with D tentatively TRBD1 (6 bases). The CDR3 loop spans 16 amino acids. Germline CDR1 reads LGHNA; CDR2 reads YSLEER. The V end lost 0 bases, the J end lost 0 bases, and 11 bases lay between the germline ends. Written as DNA, the CDR3 is TGCGCCAGCAGCCAAGATAAGGGGACACTGAACACTGAAGCTTTCTTT. As protein: CASSQDKGTLNTEAFF.